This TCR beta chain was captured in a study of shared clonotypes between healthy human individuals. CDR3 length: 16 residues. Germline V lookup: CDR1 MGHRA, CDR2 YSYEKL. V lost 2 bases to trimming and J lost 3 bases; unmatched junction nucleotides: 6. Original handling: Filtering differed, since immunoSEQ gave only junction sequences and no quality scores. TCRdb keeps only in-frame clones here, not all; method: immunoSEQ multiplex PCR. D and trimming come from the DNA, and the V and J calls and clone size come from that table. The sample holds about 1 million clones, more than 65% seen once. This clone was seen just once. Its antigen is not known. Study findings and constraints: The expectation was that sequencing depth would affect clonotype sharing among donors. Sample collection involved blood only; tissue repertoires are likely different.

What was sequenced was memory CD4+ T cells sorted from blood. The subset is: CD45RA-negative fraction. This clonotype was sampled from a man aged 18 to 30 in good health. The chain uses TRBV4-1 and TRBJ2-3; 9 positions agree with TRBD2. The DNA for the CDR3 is TGCGCCAGCAGCCAAAGTTCCAGCGGGGGGACAGATACGCAGTATTTT. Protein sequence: CASSQSSSGGTDTQYF.